A single sample is the source of the 21 T cell receptor beta chains below, sequenced in a study of CD8 T cells in Susac syndrome. A quantity of roughly 0.5 to 1 ug RNA underwent reverse transcription using random hexamers. TCRdb reprocessed the immunoSEQ multiplex PCR reads with MiXCR, giving one entry per CDR3 protein. The sample holds about 160,000 distinct CDR3 sequences, approximately 94% seen once. The source material was CD4+ T cells from PBMCs. The receptors stem from a human donor with Susac syndrome.

CDR3 region: CSVGPTANQPQHF. Here the CDR3 DNA reads TGCAGCGTTGGTCCGACAGCCAATCAGCCCCAGCATTTT. The V and J genes are TRBV29-1 and TRBJ1-5; weak D call: TRBD1 (5 bases). The CDR3 is made up of 13 amino acids. CDR1 is SQVTM and CDR2 is ANQGSEA in the germline V gene. Trimming shortened V by 4 bases and J by 3 bases, and 10 bases separated the two germline ends.

V usage is TRBV4-3 and J usage is TRBJ2-1; D gene uncertain. CDR1 is LGHNA and CDR2 is YSLEER in the germline V gene. V shed 1 base and J shed 7 bases, with 8 bases lying between them. CDR3 length: 13 amino acids. The CDR3 loop is CASSQAAYNEQFF. CDR3 bases: TGCGCCAGCAGCCAAGCTGCGTATAATGAGCAGTTCTTC.

The chain uses TRBV18 and TRBJ2-1; 8 bases line up with TRBD2. The CDR3 is 16 residues long. After removal of 2 bases from V and 8 bases from J, the junction contained 11 bases not matched to a gene. Per germline, CDR1 KGHSH and CDR2 LQKENI. The CDR3 loop is CASSPAPGTSTHEQFF. DNA of the CDR3: TGTGCCAGCTCACCAGCCCCCGGGACTAGTACGCATGAGCAGTTCTTC. The entire variable domain, with the rest obtained from reference TRBV18 and TRBJ2-1, is as follows: NAGVMQNPRHLVRRRGQEARLRCSPMKGHSHVYWYRQLPEEGLKFMVYLQKENIIDESGMPKERFSAEFPKEGPSILRIQQVVRGDSAAYFCASSPAPGTSTHEQFFGPGTRLTVL.

This clonotype was seen just once. The chain is built from TRBV10-3 and TRBJ1-1; D gene unclear. The germline V and J ends were trimmed by 3 bases and 1 base, with 6 bases remaining between them. The CDR3 runs 13 residues. Germline values: CDR1 ENHRY, CDR2 SYGVKD. CDR3 loop: CAISEAPNTEAFF. For the CDR3, the DNA is TGTGCCATCAGTGAAGCACCGAACACTGAAGCTTTCTTT.

This chain connects TRBV20-1 to TRBJ2-3, with TRBD1 matching 12 bases. The germline V gene encodes CDR1 DFQATT and CDR2 SNEGSKA (reference sequence). The junction had 3 bases not matched to a gene; V was cut back by 6 bases and J by 8 bases. The CDR3 runs to 12 residues. The CDR3 sequence is CSAGDRGRTQYF. CDR3 DNA: TGCAGTGCCGGGGACAGGGGGCGTACGCAGTATTTT.

The chain's CDR3 is CSAEGQQNTEAFF. The CDR3 bases are TGCAGCGCCGAGGGACAGCAAAACACTGAAGCTTTCTTT. This rearrangement joins TRBV29-1 to TRBJ1-1; 7 bases are a match to TRBD1. CDR3 length: 13 amino acids. The germline V gene has CDR1 SQVTM and CDR2 ANQGSEA. The junction had 7 bases not matched to a gene; V was cut back by 7 bases and J by 2 bases.

The CDR3 here is CASSFRGERYNSPLHF. DNA of the CDR3: TGTGCCAGCAGCTTCCGGGGCGAACGGTATAATTCACCCCTCCACTTT. The V call is TRBV7-2, the J call TRBJ1-6, with D tentatively TRBD1 (5 bases). CDR3 length equals 16 residues. The germline gives CDR1 SGHTA, CDR2 FQGNSA. Trimming took off 3 bases at V and 4 bases at J, with 13 bases between the two ends. Full variable domain (outside the CDR3, taken from reference TRBV7-2 and TRBJ1-6): GAGVSQSPSNKVTEKGKDVELRCDPISGHTALYWYRQSLGQGLEFLIYFQGNSAPDKSGLPSDRFSAERTGGSVSTLTIQRTQQEDSAVYLCASSFRGERYNSPLHFGNGTRLTVT.

The chain combines TRBV23-1 with TRBJ1-5; maybe TRBD1 (5 bases). TRBV23-1 is flagged as an ORF with uncertain function. Trimming pared 3 bases from V and 3 bases from J, leaving 12 bases between. The CDR3 runs 15 residues. The CDR3 nucleotides are TGCGCCAGCAGTCATGAAGCAGGGCACAATCAGCCCCAGCATTTT. This gives the protein CASSHEAGHNQPQHF.

The chain has TRBV15 and TRBJ2-4; 8 nucleotides align to TRBD2. With 1 base clipped from V and 4 bases from J, the junction kept 9 bases outside the gene matches. CDR3 size: 17 residues. Germline CDR1 and CDR2: LNHNV and YYDKDF (reference sequence). The CDR3 DNA reads as TGTGCCACCAGCAGAGGGAGGGACCCGGGGGGGAAAAACATTCAGTACTTC. Its protein is CATSRGRDPGGKNIQYF.

The rearrangement uses TRBV18 and TRBJ2-1; 9 nucleotides match TRBD1. The germline CDR1 and CDR2 sequences are KGHSH and LQKENI. This CDR3 has 15 amino acids. With 2 bases clipped from V and 6 bases from J, the junction kept 5 bases outside the gene matches. The CDR3 spells CASSPVTDRGNEQFF. For the CDR3, the DNA is TGTGCCAGCTCACCAGTTACGGACAGGGGCAATGAGCAGTTCTTC.

The rearrangement links TRBV20-1 to TRBJ2-1; 8 nucleotides match TRBD1. The V gene end was trimmed by 6 bases and the J gene end by 6 bases; junction bases not matched to a gene: 4. Germline CDR1 reads DFQATT; CDR2 reads SNEGSKA (reference sequence). CDR3 length: 12 amino acids. In nucleotides, the CDR3 is TGCAGTGCCCCGGACAGGGCCAATGAGCAGTTCTTC. It yields the protein CSAPDRANEQFF.

The gene calls are TRBV14 and TRBJ2-5, with a weak D call TRBD2 (5 bases). The CDR3 is 18 amino acids. V lost 3 bases, J lost 2 bases, and 22 bases lay in between. The V gene's germline CDR1 is SGHDN and CDR2 FVKESK. The DNA of the CDR3 is TGTGCCAGCAGCCACACTGTGTTGGATTGGCGGGTGCAAGAGACCCAGTACTTC. This codes for CASSHTVLDWRVQETQYF.

The V gene is TRBV5-4, the J gene TRBJ2-7; TRBD1 is a possible D gene (6 bases). Germline CDR1 is SGHNT and CDR2 is YYREEE (reference sequence). CDR3 length equals 15 residues. Trimming cost V 5 bases and J 2 bases, with 17 bases left between them. The CDR3 bases are TGTGCCAGCAGTTTCTACCAGGGGCGACCCTACGAGCAGTACTTC. Translating it yields CASSFYQGRPYEQYF.

The chain uses TRBV3-1 and TRBJ2-1, with D possibly TRBD1 on 5 matching bases. Germline CDR1 and CDR2: LGHDT and YNNKEL (reference sequence). Trimming removed 1 base from V and 13 bases from J, with 11 bases in between. The CDR3 totals 12 residues. The CDR3 loop is CASSQGGRLQFF. In DNA form, the CDR3 reads TGTGCCAGCAGCCAAGGGGGCAGACTCCAGTTCTTC.

The J gene is TRBJ2-1, the V gene TRBV30; tentative D call: TRBD2 (5 bases). Deletions cut 0 bases from V and 3 bases from J, with 21 bases between. This CDR3 contains 18 residues. The germline gives CDR1 GTSNPN, CDR2 SVGIG (reference sequence). The CDR3 loop is CAWSVPHPAVNNYNEQFF. CDR3 bases: TGTGCCTGGAGTGTACCTCACCCAGCGGTCAATAACTACAATGAGCAGTTCTTC.

The chain has TRBV7-2 and TRBJ2-7; D tentatively fits TRBD1 or TRBD2 (5 bases each). The germline V and J ends were trimmed by 2 bases and 6 bases, with 17 bases remaining between them. The germline gives CDR1 SGHTA, CDR2 FQGNSA. The CDR3 is 15 amino acids. CDR3 amino acids: CASSLSWSGTFEQYF. CDR3 coding DNA: TGTGCCAGCAGCTTAAGTTGGTCCGGGACCTTCGAGCAGTACTTC.

V gene TRBV4-3 combines with J gene TRBJ2-3, with TRBD2 identical over 7 bases. This CDR3 is built from 15 residues. The junction had 8 bases not matched to a gene; V was cut back by 1 base and J by 7 bases. Germline assignment: CDR1 LGHNA and CDR2 YSLEER. Here the CDR3 reads CASSQALAATYTQYF. For the CDR3, the DNA is TGCGCCAGCAGCCAAGCCCTAGCGGCCACTTATACGCAGTATTTT.

The chain has TRBV30 and TRBJ1-5; D possibly corresponds to TRBD1 (6 bases). Deletions cut 0 bases from V and 2 bases from J, with 11 bases between. The CDR3 runs to 15 residues. Germline-derived CDR1 and CDR2 are GTSNPN and SVGIG (reference sequence). The DNA of the CDR3 is TGTGCCTGGAGTGTACGGGGGCGCGGCAATCAGCCCCAGCATTTT. Protein sequence: CAWSVRGRGNQPQHF.

The chain is built from TRBV7-9 and TRBJ1-6; TRBD1 agrees at 11 bases. The CDR3 covers 15 residues. CDR1 and CDR2 (germline): SEHNR, FQNEAQ (reference sequence). With 5 bases clipped from V and 11 bases from J, the junction kept 8 bases outside the gene matches. CDR3: CASSKGTGGETPLHF. The CDR3 DNA reads as TGTGCCAGCAGCAAAGGGACAGGGGGTGAGACACCCCTCCACTTT.

This chain connects TRBV24-1 to TRBJ2-5; a weak D match, TRBD1 (6 bases). Deletions cut 4 bases from V and 3 bases from J, with 14 bases between. The germline gives CDR1 KGHDR, CDR2 SFDVKD. The CDR3 has 15 residues. The CDR3 sequence is CATSDPRTAKETQYF. CDR3 DNA: TGTGCCACCAGTGACCCCCGGACAGCGAAAGAGACCCAGTACTTC.

The chain has TRBV4-1 and TRBJ2-1; TRBD1 might be the D (5 bases). V lost 1 base and J 0 bases, leaving 10 bases between the germline ends. The CDR3 runs 16 residues. Germline CDR1 is MGHRA and CDR2 is YSYEKL. The CDR3 region is CASSQGRASSYNEQFF. For the CDR3, the DNA is TGCGCCAGCAGCCAAGGCAGGGCTAGCTCCTACAATGAGCAGTTCTTC.